This T cell receptor beta chain stems from a study of shared clonotypes between healthy human individuals. On the study more broadly: Aged between 18 and 49, the donors were a couple of women and three men. General study findings and limits: Tissue TCR repertoires likely differ from these blood-only repertoires.

Regarding this clone: What it recognizes is unknown.

CDR1 MGHRA and CDR2 YSYEKL come from the germline V gene. Trimming stripped 0 bases from V and 0 bases from J, with 18 bases between. CDR3 size: 19 residues. Each cell subset's genomic DNA was divided evenly among several immunoSEQ plates. DNA input for the unsorted PBMC replicate PCRs was 250 to 350 ng, approximately 29,000 T cell genomes. Produced via immunoSEQ multiplex PCR; TCRdb's table is partial and in-frame only. The sample comprises approximately 500,000 clones, approximately 85% of which are singletons, and roughly 13% rests with the top ten. Sequenced sample: PBMCs. V is TRBV4-1 and J is TRBJ2-1, with D uncertain. The sequence was obtained from a woman aged 40 to 50 in good health. Some clones in this sample may be carry-over from other donors' samples. The DNA of the CDR3 is TGCGCCAGCAGCCAAGATCCCCTCGGTATGAGCCACTCCTACAATGAGCAGTTCTTC. It translates to CASSQDPLGMSHSYNEQFF.